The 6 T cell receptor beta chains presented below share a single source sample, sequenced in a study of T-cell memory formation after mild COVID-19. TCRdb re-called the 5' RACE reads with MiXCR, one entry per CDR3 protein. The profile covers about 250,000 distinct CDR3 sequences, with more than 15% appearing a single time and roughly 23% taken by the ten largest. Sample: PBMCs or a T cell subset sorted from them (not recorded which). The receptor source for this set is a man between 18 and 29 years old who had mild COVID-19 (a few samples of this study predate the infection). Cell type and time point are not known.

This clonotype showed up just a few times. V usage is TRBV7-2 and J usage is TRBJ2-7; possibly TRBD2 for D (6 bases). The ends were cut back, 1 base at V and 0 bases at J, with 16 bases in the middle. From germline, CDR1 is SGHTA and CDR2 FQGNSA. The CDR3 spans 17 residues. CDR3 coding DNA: TGTGCCAGCAGCTTAGGCGGTGGGCGGGGCGCCTCCTACGAGCAGTACGTC. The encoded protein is CASSLGGGRGASYEQYV.

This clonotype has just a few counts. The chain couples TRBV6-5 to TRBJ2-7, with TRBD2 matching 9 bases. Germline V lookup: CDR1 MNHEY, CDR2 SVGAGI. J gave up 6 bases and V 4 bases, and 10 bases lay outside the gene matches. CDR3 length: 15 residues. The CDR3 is CASSSAGGRGGEQYF. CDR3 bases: TGTGCCAGCAGTTCGGCGGGGGGGCGAGGGGGCGAGCAGTACTTC.

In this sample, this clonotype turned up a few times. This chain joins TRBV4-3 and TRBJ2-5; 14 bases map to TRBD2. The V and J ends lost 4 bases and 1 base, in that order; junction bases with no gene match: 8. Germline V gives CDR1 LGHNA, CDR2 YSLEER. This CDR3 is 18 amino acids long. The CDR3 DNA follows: TGCGCCAGCAGCCCGGGACTAGCGGGGGAGGATGTCCAAGAGACCCAGTACTTC. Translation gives CASSPGLAGEDVQETQYF.

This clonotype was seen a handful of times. DNA of the CDR3: TGTGCCAGCTCACCAGTAGGGGCGGATAACTATGGCTACACCTTC. Its protein product is CASSPVGADNYGYTF. This chain joins TRBV18 and TRBJ1-2; D is possibly TRBD1 (5 bases). Trimming cost V 2 bases and J 1 base, with 11 bases left between them. Germline V CDR1 and CDR2: KGHSH, LQKENI. The length of the CDR3 is 15 residues.

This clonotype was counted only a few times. This CDR3 reads CASSRQGWDQPQHF. DNA for the CDR3: TGTGCCAGCAGTCGACAGGGGTGGGATCAGCCCCAGCATTTT. The rearrangement uses TRBV6-6 and TRBJ1-5; TRBD1 aligns across 8 bases. The germline gives CDR1 MNHNY, CDR2 SVGAGI (reference sequence). Unmatched junction bases numbered 5, after V lost 5 bases and J lost 5 bases. This CDR3 has 14 amino acids.

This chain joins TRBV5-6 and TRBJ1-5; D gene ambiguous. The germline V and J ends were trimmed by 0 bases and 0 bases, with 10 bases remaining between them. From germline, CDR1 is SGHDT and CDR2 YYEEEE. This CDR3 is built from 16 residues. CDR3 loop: CASSLDGPYSNQPQHF. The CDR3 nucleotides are TGTGCCAGCAGCTTGGACGGACCATATAGCAATCAGCCCCAGCATTTT.